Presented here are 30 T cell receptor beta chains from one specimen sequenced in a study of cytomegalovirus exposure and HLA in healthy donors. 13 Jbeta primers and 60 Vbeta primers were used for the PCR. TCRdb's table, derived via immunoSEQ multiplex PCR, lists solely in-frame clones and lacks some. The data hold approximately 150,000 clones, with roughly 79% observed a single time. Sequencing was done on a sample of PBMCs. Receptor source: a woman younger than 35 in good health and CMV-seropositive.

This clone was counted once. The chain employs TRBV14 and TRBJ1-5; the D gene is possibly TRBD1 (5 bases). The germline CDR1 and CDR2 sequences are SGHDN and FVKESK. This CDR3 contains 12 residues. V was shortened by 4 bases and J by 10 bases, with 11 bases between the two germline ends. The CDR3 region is CASSPTGGPQHF. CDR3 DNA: TGTGCCAGCAGCCCCACCGGGGGACCCCAGCATTTT.

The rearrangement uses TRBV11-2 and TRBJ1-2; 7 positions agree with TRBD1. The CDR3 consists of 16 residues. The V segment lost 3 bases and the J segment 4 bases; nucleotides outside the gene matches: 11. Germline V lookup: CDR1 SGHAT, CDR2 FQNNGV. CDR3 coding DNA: TGTGCCAGCAGCTTGGGGGCCGGGACAGCGCTCTATGGCTACACCTTC. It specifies CASSLGAGTALYGYTF.

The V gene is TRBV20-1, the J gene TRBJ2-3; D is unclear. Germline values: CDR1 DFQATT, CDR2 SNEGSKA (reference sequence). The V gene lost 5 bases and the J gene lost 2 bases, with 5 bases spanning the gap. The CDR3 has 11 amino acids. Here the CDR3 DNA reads TGCAGTGCTCAAATCACAGATACGCAGTATTTT. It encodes CSAQITDTQYF.

The CDR3, as DNA: TGTGCCAGCAGCGTAGGGGGGGTCCCCTATGGCTACACCTTC. It encodes CASSVGGVPYGYTF. This chain connects TRBV9 to TRBJ1-2; TRBD1 is a possible D gene (5 bases). V lost 0 bases, J lost 4 bases, and 10 bases lay in between. The CDR3 runs 14 residues. The germline V gene encodes CDR1 SGDLS and CDR2 YYNGEE.

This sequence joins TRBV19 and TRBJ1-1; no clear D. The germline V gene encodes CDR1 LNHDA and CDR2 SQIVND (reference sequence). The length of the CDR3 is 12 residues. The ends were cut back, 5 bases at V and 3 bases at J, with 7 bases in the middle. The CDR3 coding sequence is TGTGCCAGTAGTCAAAGCCACACTGAAGCTTTCTTT. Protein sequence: CASSQSHTEAFF.

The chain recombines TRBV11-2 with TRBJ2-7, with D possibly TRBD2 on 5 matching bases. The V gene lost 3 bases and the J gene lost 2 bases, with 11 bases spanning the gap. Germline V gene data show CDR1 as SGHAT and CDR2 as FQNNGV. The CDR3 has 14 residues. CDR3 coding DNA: TGTGCCAGCAGCTTCGGCGGGCGAGCCTACGAGCAGTACTTC. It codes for CASSFGGRAYEQYF.

For the CDR3, the DNA is TGTGCCAGCAGTCGACTAGCCTACTACGAGCAGTACTTC. Translation gives CASSRLAYYEQYF. The chain combines TRBV6-6 with TRBJ2-7; TRBD2 agrees at 7 bases. This CDR3 comprises 13 residues. CDR1 and CDR2 (germline): MNHNY, SVGAGI (reference sequence). V gave up 5 bases and J gave up 3 bases; unmatched junction bases: 4.

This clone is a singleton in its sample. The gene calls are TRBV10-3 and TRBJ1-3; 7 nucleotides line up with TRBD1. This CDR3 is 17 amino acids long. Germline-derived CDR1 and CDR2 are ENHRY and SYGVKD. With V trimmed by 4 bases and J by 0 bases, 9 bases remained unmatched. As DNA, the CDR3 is TGTGCCATCAGTGCCCAAGGCCAGGGGGGCTCTGGAAACACCATATATTTT. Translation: CAISAQGQGGSGNTIYF.

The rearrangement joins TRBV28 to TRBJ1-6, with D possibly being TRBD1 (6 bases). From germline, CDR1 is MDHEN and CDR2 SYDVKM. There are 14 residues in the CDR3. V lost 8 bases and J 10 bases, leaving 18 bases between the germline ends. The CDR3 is CASDPLDGQSPLHF. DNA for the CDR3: TGTGCCAGCGACCCCCTGGACGGACAGTCACCCCTCCACTTT.

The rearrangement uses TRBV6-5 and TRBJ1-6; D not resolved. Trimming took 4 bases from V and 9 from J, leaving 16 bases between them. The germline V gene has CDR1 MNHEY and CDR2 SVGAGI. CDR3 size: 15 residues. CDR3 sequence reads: CASSSSIGVGSPLHF. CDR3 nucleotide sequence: TGTGCCAGCAGTTCGTCAATCGGGGTCGGTTCACCCCTCCACTTT.

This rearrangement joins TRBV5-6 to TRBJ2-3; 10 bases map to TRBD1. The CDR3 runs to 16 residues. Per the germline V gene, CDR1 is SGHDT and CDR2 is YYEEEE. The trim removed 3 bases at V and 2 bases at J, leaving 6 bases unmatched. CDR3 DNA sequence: TGTGCCAGCAGCTCGTGGGACAGGGGAATCACAGATACGCAGTATTTT. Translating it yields CASSSWDRGITDTQYF.

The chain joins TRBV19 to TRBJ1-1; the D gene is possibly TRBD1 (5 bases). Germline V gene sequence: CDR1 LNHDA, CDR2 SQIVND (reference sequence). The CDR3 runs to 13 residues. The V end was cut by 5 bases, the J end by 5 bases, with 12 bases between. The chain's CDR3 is CASSSQGGTEAFF. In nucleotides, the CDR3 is TGTGCCAGTAGTTCCCAGGGTGGGACTGAAGCTTTCTTT.

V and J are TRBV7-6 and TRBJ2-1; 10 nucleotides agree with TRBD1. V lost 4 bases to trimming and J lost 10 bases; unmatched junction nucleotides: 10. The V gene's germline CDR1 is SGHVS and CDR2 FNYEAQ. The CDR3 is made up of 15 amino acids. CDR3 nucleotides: TGTGCCAGCAGCTACCGGGACAGGGGAACCGGGGAGCAGTTCTTC. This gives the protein CASSYRDRGTGEQFF.

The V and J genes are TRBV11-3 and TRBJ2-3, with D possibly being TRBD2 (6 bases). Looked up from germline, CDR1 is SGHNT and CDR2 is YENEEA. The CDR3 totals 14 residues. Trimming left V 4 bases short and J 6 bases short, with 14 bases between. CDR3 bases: TGTGCCAGCAGCTCTGCGGGGATTATGGATACGCAGTATTTT. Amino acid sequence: CASSSAGIMDTQYF.

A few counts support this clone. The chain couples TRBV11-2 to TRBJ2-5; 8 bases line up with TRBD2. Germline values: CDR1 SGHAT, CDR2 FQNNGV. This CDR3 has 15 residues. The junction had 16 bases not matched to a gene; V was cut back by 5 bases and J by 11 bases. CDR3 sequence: CASSPAGSGGLRQYF. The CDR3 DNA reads TGTGCCAGCAGCCCCGCTGGCAGCGGGGGACTCCGGCAGTACTTC.

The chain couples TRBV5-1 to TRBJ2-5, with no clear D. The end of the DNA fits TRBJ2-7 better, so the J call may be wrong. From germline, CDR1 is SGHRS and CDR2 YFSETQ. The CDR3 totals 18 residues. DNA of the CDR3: TGCGCCAGCAGCTTGTTGGTTACCCAGGCCTCCAGCTCCTACGAGCAGTACTTC. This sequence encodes CASSLLVTQASSSYEQYF.

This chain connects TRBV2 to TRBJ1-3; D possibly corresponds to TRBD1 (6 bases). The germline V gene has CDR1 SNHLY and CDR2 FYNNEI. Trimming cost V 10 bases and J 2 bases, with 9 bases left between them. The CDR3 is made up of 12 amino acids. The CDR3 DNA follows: TGTGCCACCAGGACAGCTGGAAACACCATATATTTT. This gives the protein CATRTAGNTIYF.

DNA for the CDR3: TGCAGCGTTCCCCCCCATGGACAGGGATTCAATGAGCAGTTCTTC. Protein sequence: CSVPPHGQGFNEQFF. The chain recombines TRBV29-1 with TRBJ2-1; 8 bases line up with TRBD1. The CDR3 covers 15 residues. Trimming took 5 bases from V and 6 from J; bases not matched to a gene: 12. The germline gives CDR1 SQVTM, CDR2 ANQGSEA.

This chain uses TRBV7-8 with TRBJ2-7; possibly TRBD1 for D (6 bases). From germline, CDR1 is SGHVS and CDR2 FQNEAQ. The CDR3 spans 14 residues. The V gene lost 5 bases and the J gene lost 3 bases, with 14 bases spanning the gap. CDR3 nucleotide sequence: TGTGCCAGCAGCGCCAACAGGGCGGTCTACGAGCAGTACTTC. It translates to CASSANRAVYEQYF.

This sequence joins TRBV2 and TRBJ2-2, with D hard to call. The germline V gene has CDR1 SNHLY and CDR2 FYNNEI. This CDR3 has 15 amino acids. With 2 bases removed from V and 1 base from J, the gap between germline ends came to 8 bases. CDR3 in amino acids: CASSELYGNTGELFF. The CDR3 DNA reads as TGTGCCAGCAGTGAACTGTACGGGAACACCGGGGAGCTGTTTTTT.

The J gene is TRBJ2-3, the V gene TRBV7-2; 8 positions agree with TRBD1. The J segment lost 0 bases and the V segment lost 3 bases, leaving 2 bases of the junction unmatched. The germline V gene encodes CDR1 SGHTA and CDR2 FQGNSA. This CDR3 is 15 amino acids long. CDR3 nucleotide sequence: TGTGCCAGCAGCTTTACAGGGGGGAGCACAGATACGCAGTATTTT. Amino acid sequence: CASSFTGGSTDTQYF. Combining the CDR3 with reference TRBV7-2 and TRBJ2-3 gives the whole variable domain GAGVSQSPSNKVTEKGKDVELRCDPISGHTALYWYRQSLGQGLEFLIYFQGNSAPDKSGLPSDRFSAERTGGSVSTLTIQRTQQEDSAVYLCASSFTGGSTDTQYFGPGTRLTVL.

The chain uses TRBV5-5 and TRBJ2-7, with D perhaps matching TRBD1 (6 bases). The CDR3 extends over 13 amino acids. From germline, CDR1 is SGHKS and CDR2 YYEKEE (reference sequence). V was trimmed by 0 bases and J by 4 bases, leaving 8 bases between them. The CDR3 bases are TGTGCCAGCAGCTTGGAAGGGACATACGAGCAGTACTTC. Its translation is CASSLEGTYEQYF.

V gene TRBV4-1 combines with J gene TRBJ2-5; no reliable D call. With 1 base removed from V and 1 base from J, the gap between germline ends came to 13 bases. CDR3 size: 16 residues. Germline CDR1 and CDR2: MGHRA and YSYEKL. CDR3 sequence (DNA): TGCGCCAGCAGCCAAGCCCCAGCCGGGTTCCAAGAGACCCAGTACTTC. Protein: CASSQAPAGFQETQYF.

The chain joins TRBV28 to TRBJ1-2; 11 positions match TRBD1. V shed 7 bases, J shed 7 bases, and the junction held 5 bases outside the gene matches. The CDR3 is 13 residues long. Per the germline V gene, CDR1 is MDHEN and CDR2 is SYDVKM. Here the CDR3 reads CASNRDRGFGYTF. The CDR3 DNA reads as TGTGCCAGCAACCGGGACAGGGGGTTTGGCTACACCTTC.

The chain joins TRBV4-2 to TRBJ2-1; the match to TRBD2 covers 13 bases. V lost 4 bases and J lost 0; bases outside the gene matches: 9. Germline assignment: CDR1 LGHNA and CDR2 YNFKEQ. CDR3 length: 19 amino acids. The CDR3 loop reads CASSPIGTSGTYSYNEQFF. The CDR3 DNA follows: TGTGCCAGCAGCCCAATCGGGACTAGCGGGACCTACTCCTACAATGAGCAGTTCTTC.

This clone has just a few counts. CDR3 amino acids: CASSYRGGDWAFF. In DNA form, the CDR3 reads TGTGCCAGCAGTTACCGAGGGGGGGATTGGGCTTTCTTT. The V and J genes are TRBV6-5 and TRBJ1-1, with D maybe TRBD1 (6 bases). The CDR3 runs to 13 residues. V was pared by 2 bases and J by 11 bases, with 15 bases between. Germline CDR1 and CDR2: MNHEY and SVGAGI.

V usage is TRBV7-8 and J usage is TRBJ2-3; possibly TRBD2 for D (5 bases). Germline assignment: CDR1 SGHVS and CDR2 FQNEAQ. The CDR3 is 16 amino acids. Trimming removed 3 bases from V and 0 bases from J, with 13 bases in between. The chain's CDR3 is CASSFRGAGSTDTQYF. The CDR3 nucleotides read TGTGCCAGCAGCTTCCGGGGAGCTGGGAGCACAGATACGCAGTATTTT.

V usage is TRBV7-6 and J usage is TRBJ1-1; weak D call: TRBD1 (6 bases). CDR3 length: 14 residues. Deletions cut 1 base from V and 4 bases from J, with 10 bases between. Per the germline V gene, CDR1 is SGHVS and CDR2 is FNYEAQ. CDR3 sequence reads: CASSLERGTTEAFF. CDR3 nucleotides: TGTGCCAGCAGCTTAGAGAGGGGGACCACTGAAGCTTTCTTT. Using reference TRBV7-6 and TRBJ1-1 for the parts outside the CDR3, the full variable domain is GAGVSQSPRYKVTKRGQDVALRCDPISGHVSLYWYRQALGQGPEFLTYFNYEAQQDKSGLPNDRFSAERPEGSISTLTIQRTEQRDSAMYRCASSLERGTTEAFFGQGTRLTVV.

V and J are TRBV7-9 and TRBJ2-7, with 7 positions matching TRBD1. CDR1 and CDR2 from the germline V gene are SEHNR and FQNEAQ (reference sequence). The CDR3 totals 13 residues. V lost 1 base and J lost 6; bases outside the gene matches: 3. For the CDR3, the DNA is TGTGCCAGCAGCTTAGGACAGGGTGGCGAGCAGTACTTC. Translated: CASSLGQGGEQYF.

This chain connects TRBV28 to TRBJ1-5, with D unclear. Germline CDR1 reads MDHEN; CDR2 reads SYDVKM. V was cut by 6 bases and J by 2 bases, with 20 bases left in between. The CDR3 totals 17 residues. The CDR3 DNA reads TGTGCCAGCAGACCGCCCCGGGTTCGGAAGCGCAATCAGCCCCAGCATTTT. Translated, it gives CASRPPRVRKRNQPQHF.